This TCR beta chain was sequenced in a study of T cell clones after liver transplantation. Study as a whole: TCRbeta sequencing after a pre-transplant mixed lymphocyte reaction identified graft-donor-reactive clones, later tracked in post-transplant blood. Points from the study as a whole: Conclusions were preliminary, with small, heterogeneous patient groups.

This CDR3 has 16 residues. Trimming cost V 2 bases and J 2 bases, with 14 bases left between them. CDR1 and CDR2 from the germline V gene are MNHEY and SMNVEV (reference sequence). This clone is a singleton in its sample. As yet, its antigen is unknown. The assay was immunoSEQ multiplex PCR, and TCRdb's table has in-frame clones only and misses some. The sample includes roughly 74,000 clones, 80% of them seen just once. The TCR comes from a human donor who received a liver transplant. The V call is TRBV27, the J call TRBJ2-3, with D unclear. Sample: CD4+ T cells from blood, taken before liver transplant. CDR3: CASSLQMSGPTDTQYF. DNA for the CDR3: TGTGCCAGCAGTTTACAAATGAGTGGCCCCACAGATACGCAGTATTTT.